These 5 T cell receptor beta chains share one sample of origin, sequenced in a study of blood T cell repertoires in COVID-19. Method: immunoSEQ multiplex PCR; TCRdb's copy keeps in-frame clones and lacks some. The sample yields roughly 570,000 clones, around nine tenths seen once. The material sequenced was peripheral blood. These receptors were taken from a woman in her forties or fifties with COVID-19, enrolled during active disease.

This clone was seen a handful of times. The chain recombines TRBV7-8 with TRBJ1-1, with no clear D. Looked up from germline, CDR1 is SGHVS and CDR2 is FQNEAQ. V shed 8 bases and J shed 0 bases, with 10 bases lying between them. The CDR3 runs to 13 residues. The CDR3 DNA reads as TGTGCCAGCCGAACAGCAATGAACACTGAAGCTTTCTTT. Translation: CASRTAMNTEAFF.

This clone was seen a few times. The chain carries TRBV7-9 and TRBJ2-7; a possible D gene is TRBD2 (6 bases). V dropped 5 bases and J dropped 6 bases, with 14 bases sitting between them. Germline CDR1 SEHNR, CDR2 FQNEAQ (reference sequence). There are 13 residues in the CDR3. As DNA, the CDR3 is TGTGCCAGCAGCCCAAGGCGGGACTCCGAGCAGTACTTC. Encoded protein: CASSPRRDSEQYF.

This chain uses TRBV6-1 with TRBJ1-1; 7 bases line up with TRBD1. CDR3 length equals 12 residues. Trimming removed 0 bases from V and 11 bases from J; junction bases left unmatched: 3. In germline, CDR1 is MNHNS, CDR2 SASEGT. The CDR3 sequence is CASSEAQGQAFF. CDR3 DNA: TGTGCCAGCAGTGAAGCACAGGGGCAGGCTTTCTTT.

This chain connects TRBV20-1 to TRBJ1-4; D gene ambiguous. CDR1 and CDR2 from the germline V gene are DFQATT and SNEGSKA (reference sequence). V gave up 7 bases and J gave up 5 bases, with 5 bases separating them. The CDR3 is made up of 10 amino acids. CDR3 in amino acids: CSVRNEKLFF. DNA for the CDR3: TGCAGTGTCAGGAATGAAAAACTGTTTTTT.

V is TRBV5-6 and J is TRBJ1-4, with 9 bases fitting TRBD1. The V segment lost 7 bases and the J segment 7 bases; nucleotides outside the gene matches: 8. CDR3 length: 14 residues. Germline V gene lookup returns CDR1 SGHDT and CDR2 YYEEEE. Written as DNA, the CDR3 is TGTGCCAGCGGAACCGGGACAGGGAGTGAAAAACTGTTTTTT. Translating gives CASGTGTGSEKLFF.